Listed here is a single T cell receptor beta chain. The data derive from a study of blood T cell repertoires in COVID-19. Study at large: COVID-19 samples, acute and convalescent, were from the United States, Italy and Spain. Nucleic acid was either cDNA or gDNA, and it came from T cells, B-cell-depleted T cells, or PBMCs.

In the authors' methods: Estimates of nucleated cell counts were drawn from the amplification of reference gene primers. Clones were read by immunoSEQ multiplex PCR, and TCRdb kept only the in-frame ones, dropping some. V and J calls and clone size are those listed in that table; D and trimming were worked out from the DNA. The sample carries 200,000 to 250,000 clones, about nine tenths recorded once. Germline lookup yields CDR1 SGHRS and CDR2 YFSETQ. CDR3 size: 15 residues. J lost 4 bases, V lost 4 bases, and 7 bases had no gene match. The sample consisted of peripheral blood. The receptor was isolated from a man between 50 and 59 years old with acute or convalescent COVID-19. The chain is built from TRBV5-1 and TRBJ1-1, with TRBD1 identical over 10 bases. This chain's CDR3 is CASSLTGGGGTEAFF. The CDR3 DNA sequence: TGCGCCAGCAGCCTGACAGGGGGCGGGGGCACTGAAGCTTTCTTT.